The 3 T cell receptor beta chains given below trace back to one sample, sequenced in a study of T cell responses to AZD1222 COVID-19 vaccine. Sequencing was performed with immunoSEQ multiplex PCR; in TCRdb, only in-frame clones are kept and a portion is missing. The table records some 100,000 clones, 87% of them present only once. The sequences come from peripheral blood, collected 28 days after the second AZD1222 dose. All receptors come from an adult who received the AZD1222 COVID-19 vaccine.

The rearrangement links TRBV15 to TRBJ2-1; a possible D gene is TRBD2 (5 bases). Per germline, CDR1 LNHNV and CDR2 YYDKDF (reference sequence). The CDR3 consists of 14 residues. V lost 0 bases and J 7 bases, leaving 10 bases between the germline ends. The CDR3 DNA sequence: TGTGCCACCAGCAGAGATCCTAGCAAGAATGAGCAGTTCTTC. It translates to CATSRDPSKNEQFF.

In DNA form, the CDR3 reads TGTGCCAGCAGTCGCCAGGGGAATAGCAATCAGCCCCAGCATTTT. This gives the protein CASSRQGNSNQPQHF. J is TRBJ1-5 and V is TRBV7-2; the D gene is possibly TRBD1 (6 bases). Germline CDR1 SGHTA, CDR2 FQGNSA. CDR3 size: 15 residues. The V end lost 6 bases, the J end lost 0 bases, and 12 bases lay between the germline ends.

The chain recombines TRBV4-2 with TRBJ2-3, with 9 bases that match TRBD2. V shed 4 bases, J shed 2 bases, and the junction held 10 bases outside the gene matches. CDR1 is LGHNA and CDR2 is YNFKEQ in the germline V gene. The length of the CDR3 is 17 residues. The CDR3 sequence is CASSPEPAGGNTDTQYF. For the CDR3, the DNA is TGTGCCAGCAGCCCCGAGCCTGCGGGGGGGAACACAGATACGCAGTATTTT.